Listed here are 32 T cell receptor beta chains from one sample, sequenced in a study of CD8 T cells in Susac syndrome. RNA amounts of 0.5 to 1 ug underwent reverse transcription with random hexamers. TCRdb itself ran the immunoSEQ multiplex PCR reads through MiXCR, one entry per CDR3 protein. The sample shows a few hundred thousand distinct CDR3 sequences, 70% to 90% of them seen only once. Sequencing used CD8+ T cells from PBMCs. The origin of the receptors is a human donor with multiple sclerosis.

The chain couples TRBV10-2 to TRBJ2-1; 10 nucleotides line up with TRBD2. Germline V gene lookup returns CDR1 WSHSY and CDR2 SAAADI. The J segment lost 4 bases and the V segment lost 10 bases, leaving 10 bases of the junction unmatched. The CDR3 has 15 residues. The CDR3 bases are TGCGCCACCGAGAGAGGACTAGCGGTATACAATGAGCAGTTCTTC. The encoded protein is CATERGLAVYNEQFF.

The CDR3 DNA follows: TGTGCCAGCAGTTTAGGGCAGAAAATCTACACTGAAGCTTTCTTT. Translating gives CASSLGQKIYTEAFF. J is TRBJ1-1 and V is TRBV27, with D uncertain. CDR3 length: 15 amino acids. The germline V gene encodes CDR1 MNHEY and CDR2 SMNVEV (reference sequence). Trimming cost V 2 bases and J 3 bases, with 13 bases left between them.

CDR3 nucleotides: TGTGCCAGCACAGGGTCCGTGGTGAACACTGAAGCTTTCTTT. Protein: CASTGSVVNTEAFF. The V gene is TRBV2, the J gene TRBJ1-1, with D maybe TRBD1 (5 bases). There are 14 residues in the CDR3. V was pared by 7 bases and J by 0 bases, with 12 bases between. Per germline, CDR1 SNHLY and CDR2 FYNNEI.

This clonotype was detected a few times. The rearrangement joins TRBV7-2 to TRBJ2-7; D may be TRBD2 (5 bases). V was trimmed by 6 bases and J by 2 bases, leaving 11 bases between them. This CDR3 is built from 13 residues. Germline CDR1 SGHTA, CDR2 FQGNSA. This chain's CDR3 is CASSWRKPYEQYF. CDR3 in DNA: TGTGCCAGCAGTTGGAGGAAGCCCTACGAGCAGTACTTC.

The CDR3 loop reads CASSLLERDNEQFF. The CDR3 DNA sequence: TGTGCCAGCAGCTTACTCGAAAGGGACAATGAGCAGTTCTTC. The gene calls are TRBV11-2 and TRBJ2-1, with D uncertain. This CDR3 is built from 14 residues. Per the germline V gene, CDR1 is SGHAT and CDR2 is FQNNGV. The V end was cut by 2 bases, the J end by 5 bases, with 10 bases between.

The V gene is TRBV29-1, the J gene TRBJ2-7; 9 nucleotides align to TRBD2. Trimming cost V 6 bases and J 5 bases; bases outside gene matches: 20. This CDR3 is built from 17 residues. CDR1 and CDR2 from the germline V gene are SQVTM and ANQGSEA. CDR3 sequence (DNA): TGCAGCGTCCGGGACAGCCAGACTAGCGGACCTTATGACGAGCAGTACTTC. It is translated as CSVRDSQTSGPYDEQYF.

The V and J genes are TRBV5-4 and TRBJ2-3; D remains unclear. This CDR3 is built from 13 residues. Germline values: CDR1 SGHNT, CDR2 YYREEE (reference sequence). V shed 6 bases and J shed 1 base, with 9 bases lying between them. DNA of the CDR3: TGTGCCAGCAATGGGCCAGGCACAGATACGCAGTATTTT. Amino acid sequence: CASNGPGTDTQYF.

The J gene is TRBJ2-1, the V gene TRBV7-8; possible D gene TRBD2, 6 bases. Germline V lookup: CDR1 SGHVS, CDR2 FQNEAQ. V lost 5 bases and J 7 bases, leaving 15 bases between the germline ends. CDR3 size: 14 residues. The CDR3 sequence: CASSLRERWNEQFF. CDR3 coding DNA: TGTGCCAGCAGCCTACGGGAGCGGTGGAATGAGCAGTTCTTC. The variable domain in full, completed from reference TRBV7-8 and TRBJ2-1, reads GAGVSQSPRYKVAKRGQDVALRCDPISGHVSLFWYQQALGQGPEFLTYFQNEAQLDKSGLPSDRFFAERPEGSVSTLKIQRTQQEDSAVYLCASSLRERWNEQFFGPGTRLTVL.

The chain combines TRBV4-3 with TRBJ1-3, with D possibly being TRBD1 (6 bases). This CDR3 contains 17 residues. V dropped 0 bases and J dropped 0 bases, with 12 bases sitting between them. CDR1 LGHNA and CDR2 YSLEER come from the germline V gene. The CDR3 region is CASSQDSGGTSGNTIYF. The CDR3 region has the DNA TGCGCCAGCAGCCAAGATTCGGGGGGCACCTCTGGAAACACCATATATTTT.

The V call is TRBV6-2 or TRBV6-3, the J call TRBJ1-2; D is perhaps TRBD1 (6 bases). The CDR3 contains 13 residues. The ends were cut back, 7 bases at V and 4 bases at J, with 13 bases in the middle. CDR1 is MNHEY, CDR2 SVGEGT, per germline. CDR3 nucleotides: TGTGCCAGCACCCAAGGGGGACTCTATGGCTACACCTTC. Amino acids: CASTQGGLYGYTF.

CDR3 in DNA: TGTGCCAGCAGTTTTTTCAAGAGTGATACGCAGTATTTT. This translates into CASSFFKSDTQYF. The V and J genes are TRBV28 and TRBJ2-3; no reliable D call. CDR1 is MDHEN and CDR2 is SYDVKM in the germline V gene. The V end was cut by 3 bases, the J end by 6 bases, with 10 bases between. CDR3 length: 13 amino acids. Combining the CDR3 with reference TRBV28 and TRBJ2-3 gives the whole variable domain DVKVTQSSRYLVKRTGEKVFLECVQDMDHENMFWYRQDPGLGLRLIYFSYDVKMKEKGDIPEGYSVSREKKERFSLILESASTNQTSMYLCASSFFKSDTQYFGPGTRLTVL.

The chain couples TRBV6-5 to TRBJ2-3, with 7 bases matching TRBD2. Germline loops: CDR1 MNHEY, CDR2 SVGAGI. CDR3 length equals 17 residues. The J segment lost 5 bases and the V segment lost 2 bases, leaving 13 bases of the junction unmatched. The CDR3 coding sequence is TGTGCCAGCAGTTACATCCAGTATAGCGGGTCTGGAGATACGCAGTATTTT. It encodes CASSYIQYSGSGDTQYF.

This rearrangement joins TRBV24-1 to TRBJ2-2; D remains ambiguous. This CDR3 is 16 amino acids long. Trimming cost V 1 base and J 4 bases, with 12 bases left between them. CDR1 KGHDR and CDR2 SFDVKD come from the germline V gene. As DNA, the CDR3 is TGTGCCACCAGTGATTTAGTCGGACCGACCACCGGGGAGCTGTTTTTT. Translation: CATSDLVGPTTGELFF.

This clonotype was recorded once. CDR3 sequence: CASSQEWLRGMDYGYTF. The DNA of the CDR3 is TGCGCCAGCAGCCAAGAGTGGCTACGGGGTATGGACTATGGCTACACCTTC. The chain carries TRBV4-3 and TRBJ1-2; no firm D call. Per the germline V gene, CDR1 is LGHNA and CDR2 is YSLEER. Trimming shortened V by 0 bases and J by 3 bases, and 17 bases separated the two germline ends. The CDR3 extends over 17 amino acids.

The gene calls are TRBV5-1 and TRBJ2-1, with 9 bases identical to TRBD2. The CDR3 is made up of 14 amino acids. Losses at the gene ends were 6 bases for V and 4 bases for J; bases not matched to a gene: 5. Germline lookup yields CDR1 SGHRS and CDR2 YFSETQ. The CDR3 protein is CASTGAGGYNEQFF. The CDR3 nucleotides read TGCGCCAGCACGGGAGCGGGAGGTTACAATGAGCAGTTCTTC.

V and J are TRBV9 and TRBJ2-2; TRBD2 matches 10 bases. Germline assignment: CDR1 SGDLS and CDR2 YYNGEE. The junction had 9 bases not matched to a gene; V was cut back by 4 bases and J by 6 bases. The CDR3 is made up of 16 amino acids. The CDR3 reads CASSPRTSGGAGELFF. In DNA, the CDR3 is TGTGCCAGCAGCCCGCGGACTAGCGGAGGGGCCGGGGAGCTGTTTTTT. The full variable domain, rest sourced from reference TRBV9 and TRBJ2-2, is DSGVTQTPKHLITATGQRVTLRCSPRSGDLSVYWYQQSLDQGLQFLIQYYNGEERAKGNILERFSAQQFPDLHSELNLSSLELGDSALYFCASSPRTSGGAGELFFGEGSRLTVL.

CDR3 region: CSVEDRKGAGYGYTF. CDR3 coding DNA: TGCAGCGTTGAAGATCGGAAAGGGGCTGGCTATGGCTACACCTTC. The chain couples TRBV29-1 to TRBJ1-2; TRBD1 might be the D (5 bases). With 0 bases removed from V and 4 bases from J, the gap between germline ends came to 15 bases. The CDR3 spans 15 residues. Germline lookup yields CDR1 SQVTM and CDR2 ANQGSEA.

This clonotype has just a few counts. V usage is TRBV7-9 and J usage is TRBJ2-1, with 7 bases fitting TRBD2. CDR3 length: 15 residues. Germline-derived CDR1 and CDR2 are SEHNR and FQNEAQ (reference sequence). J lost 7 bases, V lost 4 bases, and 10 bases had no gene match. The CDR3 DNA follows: TGTGCCAGCAGCTACCCCTTCGCGGGAGTTAATGAGCAGTTCTTC. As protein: CASSYPFAGVNEQFF.

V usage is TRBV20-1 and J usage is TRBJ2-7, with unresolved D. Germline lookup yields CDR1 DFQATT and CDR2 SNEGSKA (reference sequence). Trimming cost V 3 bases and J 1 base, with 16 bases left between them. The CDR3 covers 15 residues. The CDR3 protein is CSARNKGVWSYEQYF. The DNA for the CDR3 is TGCAGTGCTAGGAATAAGGGCGTTTGGTCCTACGAGCAGTACTTC.

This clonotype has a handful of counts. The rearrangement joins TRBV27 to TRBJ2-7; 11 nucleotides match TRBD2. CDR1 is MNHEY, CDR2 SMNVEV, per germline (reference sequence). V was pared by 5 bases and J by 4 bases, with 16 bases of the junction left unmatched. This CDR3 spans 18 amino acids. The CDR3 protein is CASSPPGQATSGSYEQYF. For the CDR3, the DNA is TGTGCCAGCAGTCCCCCGGGACAGGCCACTAGCGGGAGTTACGAGCAGTACTTC.

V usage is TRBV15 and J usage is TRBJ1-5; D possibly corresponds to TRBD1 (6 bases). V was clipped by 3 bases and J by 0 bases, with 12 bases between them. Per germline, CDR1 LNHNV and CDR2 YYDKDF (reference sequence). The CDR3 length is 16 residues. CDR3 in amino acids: CATSSDGQYSNQPQHF. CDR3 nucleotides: TGTGCCACCAGCAGTGACGGACAGTATAGCAATCAGCCCCAGCATTTT.

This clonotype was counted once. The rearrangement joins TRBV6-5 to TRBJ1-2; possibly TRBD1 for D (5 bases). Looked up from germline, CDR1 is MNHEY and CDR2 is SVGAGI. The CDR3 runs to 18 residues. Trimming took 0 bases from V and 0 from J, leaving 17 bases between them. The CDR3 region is CASSYSRVKGLSNYGYTF. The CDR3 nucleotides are TGTGCCAGCAGTTACTCGAGGGTTAAGGGACTTTCTAACTATGGCTACACCTTC.

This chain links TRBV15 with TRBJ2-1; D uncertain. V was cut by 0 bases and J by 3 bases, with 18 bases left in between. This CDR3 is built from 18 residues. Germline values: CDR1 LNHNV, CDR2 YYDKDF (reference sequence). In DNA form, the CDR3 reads TGTGCCACCAGCAGAGATGCTGGATCGGGCCTTGGCTACAATGAGCAGTTCTTC. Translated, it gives CATSRDAGSGLGYNEQFF. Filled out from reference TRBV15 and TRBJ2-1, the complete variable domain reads DAMVIQNPRYQVTQFGKPVTLSCSQTLNHNVMYWYQQKSSQAPKLLFHYYDKDFNNEADTPDNFQSRRPNTSFCFLDIRSPGLGDTAMYLCATSRDAGSGLGYNEQFFGPGTRLTVL.

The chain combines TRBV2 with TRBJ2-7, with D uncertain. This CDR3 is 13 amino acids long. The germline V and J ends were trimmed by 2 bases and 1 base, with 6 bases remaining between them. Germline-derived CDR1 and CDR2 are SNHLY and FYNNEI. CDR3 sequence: CASSEYFSYEQYF. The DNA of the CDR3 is TGTGCCAGCAGTGAATACTTTTCCTACGAGCAGTACTTC.

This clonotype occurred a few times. The CDR3 loop is CASSGRGLNEQFF. The CDR3 nucleotides are TGTGCCAGTAGTGGGCGGGGGCTGAATGAGCAGTTCTTC. V gene TRBV19 combines with J gene TRBJ2-1, with a possible D match to TRBD2 (7 bases). The ends were cut back, 5 bases at V and 7 bases at J, with 12 bases in the middle. Germline V gene data show CDR1 as LNHDA and CDR2 as SQIVND (reference sequence). CDR3 length equals 13 residues.

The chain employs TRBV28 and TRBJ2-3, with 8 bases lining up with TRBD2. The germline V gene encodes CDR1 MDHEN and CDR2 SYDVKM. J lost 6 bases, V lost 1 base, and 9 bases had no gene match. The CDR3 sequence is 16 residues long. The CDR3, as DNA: TGTGCCAGCAGTTTATACCGGGGGACTAGTCTGGATACGCAGTATTTT. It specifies CASSLYRGTSLDTQYF.

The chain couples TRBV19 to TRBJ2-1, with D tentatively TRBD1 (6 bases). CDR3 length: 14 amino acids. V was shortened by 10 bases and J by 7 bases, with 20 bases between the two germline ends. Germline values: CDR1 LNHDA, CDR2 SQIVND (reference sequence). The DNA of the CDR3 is TGTGCCACCCCGAAGGGGGAGTCAAAGAATGAGCAGTTCTTC. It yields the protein CATPKGESKNEQFF.

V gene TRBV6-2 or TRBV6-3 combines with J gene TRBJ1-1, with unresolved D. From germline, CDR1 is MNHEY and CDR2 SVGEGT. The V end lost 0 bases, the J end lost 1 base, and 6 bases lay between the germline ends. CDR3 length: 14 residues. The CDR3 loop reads CASSYSNWNTEAFF. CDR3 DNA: TGTGCCAGCAGTTACTCGAACTGGAACACTGAAGCTTTCTTT.

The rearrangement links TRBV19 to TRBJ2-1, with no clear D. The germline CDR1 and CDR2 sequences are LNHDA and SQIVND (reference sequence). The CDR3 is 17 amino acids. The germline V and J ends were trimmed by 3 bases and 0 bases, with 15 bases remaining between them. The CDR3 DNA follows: TGTGCCAGTAGTATTTGGGCAGGTGATAGCTCCTACAATGAGCAGTTCTTC. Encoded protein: CASSIWAGDSSYNEQFF. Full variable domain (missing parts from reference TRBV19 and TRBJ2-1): DGGITQSPKYLFRKEGQNVTLSCEQNLNHDAMYWYRQDPGQGLRLIYYSQIVNDFQKGDIAEGYSVSREKKESFPLTVTSAQKNPTAFYLCASSIWAGDSSYNEQFFGPGTRLTVL.

CDR3 DNA: TGTGCCAGCAGCCCTTCGAACTACTACGAGCAGTACTTC. Protein: CASSPSNYYEQYF. The chain employs TRBV5-5 and TRBJ2-7, with no clear D. In germline, CDR1 is SGHKS, CDR2 YYEKEE (reference sequence). V shed 4 bases and J shed 3 bases, with 11 bases lying between them. The CDR3 is made up of 13 amino acids.

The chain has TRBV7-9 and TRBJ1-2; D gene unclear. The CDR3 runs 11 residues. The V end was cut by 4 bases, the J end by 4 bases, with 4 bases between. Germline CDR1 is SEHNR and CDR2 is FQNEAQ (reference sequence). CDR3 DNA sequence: TGTGCCAGCAGCTCCGGCTATGGCTACACCTTC. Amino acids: CASSSGYGYTF.

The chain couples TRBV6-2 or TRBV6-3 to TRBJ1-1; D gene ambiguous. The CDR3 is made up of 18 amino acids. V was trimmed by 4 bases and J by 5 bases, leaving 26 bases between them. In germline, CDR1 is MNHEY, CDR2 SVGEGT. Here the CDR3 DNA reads TGTGCCAGCAGTTTAGTGCGGGGAATGGGGTCCCTGTGGACTGAAGCTTTCTTT. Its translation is CASSLVRGMGSLWTEAFF.